This entry lists 6 T cell receptor beta chains sequenced from one sample in a study of T cells in Graves' hyperthyroidism and ophthalmopathy. Amplified TCR beta CDR3 regions derived from RNA transcripts. First-round RT-PCR of the TCR CDR3 relied on the HTBI primer set. TCRdb fed the multiplex PCR reads into MiXCR, producing one record per CDR3 protein. The sample includes over 500,000 distinct CDR3 sequences, about 16% of them seen just once. Sequenced: blood. The source is a woman aged 25 to 39 with Graves' ophthalmopathy.

This clonotype was detected a few times. This rearrangement joins TRBV20-1 to TRBJ2-7, with D uncertain. V lost 1 base to trimming and J lost 12 bases, with 19 bases between them. Germline CDR1 reads DFQATT; CDR2 reads SNEGSKA (reference sequence). The CDR3 is made up of 13 amino acids. The chain's CDR3 is CSARGPRAADRYF. In DNA, the CDR3 is TGCAGTGCTAGAGGCCCACGGGCAGCCGATCGGTACTTC.

This clonotype has at least ten counts. J is TRBJ2-5 and V is TRBV6-2 or TRBV6-3; 11 nucleotides match TRBD2. The CDR3 length is 15 residues. CDR1 and CDR2 (germline): MNHEY, SVGEGT. With 8 bases clipped from V and 10 bases from J, the junction kept 15 bases outside the gene matches. The CDR3 region has the DNA TGTGCCAGCGGGCTAGCGGGAGGCCTGATAAGCGTCCAGTACTTC. Translated, it gives CASGLAGGLISVQYF.

The chain combines TRBV6-2 or TRBV6-3 with TRBJ2-2; a weak D match, TRBD2 (5 bases). CDR3 length: 16 amino acids. V gave up 2 bases and J gave up 6 bases, with 16 bases separating them. The germline V gene has CDR1 MNHEY and CDR2 SVGEGT. The CDR3 loop reads CASSYPRVEGPGELFF. In nucleotides, the CDR3 is TGTGCCAGCAGTTACCCGCGGGTCGAAGGGCCCGGGGAGCTGTTTTTT.

The chain links TRBV5-1 to TRBJ2-2; TRBD2 agrees at 11 bases. Trimming at V came to 4 bases and at J to 6 bases, leaving 17 bases not matched to a gene. The CDR3 covers 19 residues. CDR1 SGHRS and CDR2 YFSETQ come from the germline V gene. Written as DNA, the CDR3 is TGCGCCAGCAGCCATAGGGCCGGTTATAGCGGGAGGGGATCCGGGGAGCTGTTTTTT. Translating it yields CASSHRAGYSGRGSGELFF.

At least ten counts were recorded for this clonotype. The chain is built from TRBV5-1 and TRBJ1-4; a weak D match, TRBD1 (6 bases). This CDR3 comprises 18 residues. Germline CDR1 reads SGHRS; CDR2 reads YFSETQ. The ends were cut back, 1 base at V and 7 bases at J, with 23 bases in the middle. CDR3 sequence reads: CASSLSQGPTGGGEKLFF. The DNA of the CDR3 is TGCGCCAGCAGCTTGTCTCAGGGGCCGACAGGTGGTGGTGAAAAACTGTTTTTT.

The rearrangement links TRBV6-2 or TRBV6-3 to TRBJ2-7, with D possibly being TRBD1 (5 bases). Looked up from germline, CDR1 is MNHEY and CDR2 is SVGEGT. Deletions cut 2 bases from V and 2 bases from J, with 10 bases between. The CDR3 covers 14 residues. The CDR3 region is CASSYGWGAYEQYF. The CDR3 coding sequence is TGTGCCAGCAGTTACGGATGGGGCGCCTACGAGCAGTACTTC.